The source of this T cell receptor (beta chain) is a study of CD8 T cells in Susac syndrome. Sequencing of TCR beta covered CD8+ and CD4+ T cells obtained from blood. The multiple sclerosis controls consisted of treatment-naive patients with relapsing-remitting disease, either stable or active. The CD8+ and CD4+ T cells were negatively isolated, with the TEMRA cells enriched by FACS. Random hexamers were used to reverse transcribe an amount of 0.5 to 1 ug RNA. From the immunoSEQ multiplex PCR reads, TCRdb called clonotypes with MiXCR, one entry per CDR3 protein. Among a few hundred thousand distinct CDR3 sequences listed, approximately 95% were seen once. Sequenced input: CD4+ T cells from PBMCs. This TCR was recovered from a human donor with multiple sclerosis.

The CDR3 DNA reads TGTGCCAGCAGCCCGACCGCGGGAGGGCGGGCCGAGCAGTACTTC. Its protein is CASSPTAGGRAEQYF. This chain connects TRBV2 to TRBJ2-7, with 9 bases aligning to TRBD2. The V gene end was trimmed by 6 bases and the J gene end by 6 bases; junction bases not matched to a gene: 12. The V gene's germline CDR1 is SNHLY and CDR2 FYNNEI. The CDR3 sequence is 15 residues long. Combining the CDR3 with reference TRBV2 and TRBJ2-7 gives the whole variable domain EPEVTQTPSHQVTQMGQEVILRCVPISNHLYFYWYRQILGQKVEFLVSFYNNEISEKSEIFDDQFSVERPDGSNFTLKIRSTKLEDSAMYFCASSPTAGGRAEQYFGPGTRLTVT.